These T cell receptor beta chains were read from a single sample in a study of blood T cell repertoires in COVID-19. Clones were read by immunoSEQ multiplex PCR, and TCRdb kept only the in-frame ones, dropping some. The repertoire holds 150,000 to 180,000 clones, with about four fifths as singletons. Source material: peripheral blood. These TCRs come from a man aged 60 to 69 with acute or convalescent COVID-19. CDR3s include the opening cysteine and the closing phenylalanine or tryptophan. A D gene is named only where the DNA matches it firmly. Clone size is shown for a subset of rows, as once, few, many or a class of expanded clone.

j_call: TRBJ1-1
v_call: TRBV10-3
d_call: TRBD1
clone_size: NA
cdr3_aa: CASQGGTDTEAFF
cdr3_nt: TGTGCCAGCCAAGGGGGCACGGACACTGAAGCTTTCTTT

j_call: TRBJ1-5
v_call: TRBV7-2
d_call: TRBD1
clone_size: NA
cdr3_aa: CASSLAGTGTNQPQHF
cdr3_nt: TGTGCCAGCAGCTTAGCAGGGACAGGGACGAACCAGCCCCAGCATTTT

j_call: TRBJ1-2
v_call: TRBV7-2
d_call: NA
clone_size: NA
cdr3_aa: CASSLGGQGYGYTF
cdr3_nt: TGTGCCAGCAGCTTAGGCGGGCAGGGGTATGGCTACACCTTC

j_call: TRBJ1-3
v_call: TRBV9
d_call: NA
clone_size: NA
cdr3_aa: CASSLREGAGNTIYF
cdr3_nt: TGTGCCAGCAGCCTCCGGGAGGGTGCTGGAAACACCATATATTTT

j_call: TRBJ2-2
v_call: TRBV9
d_call: NA
clone_size: NA
cdr3_aa: CASSVSRGGELFF
cdr3_nt: TGTGCCAGCAGCGTAAGCAGGGGCGGGGAGCTGTTTTTT

j_call: TRBJ1-5
v_call: TRBV7-9
d_call: NA
clone_size: NA
cdr3_aa: CALGGEGNQPQHF
cdr3_nt: TGTGCTCTGGGGGGGGAAGGCAATCAGCCCCAGCATTTT

j_call: TRBJ1-5
v_call: TRBV10-3
d_call: TRBD1
clone_size: NA
cdr3_aa: CAAWTGSNNQPQHF
cdr3_nt: TGTGCCGCGTGGACAGGGTCGAACAATCAGCCCCAGCATTTT

j_call: TRBJ2-2
v_call: TRBV7-3
d_call: TRBD2
clone_size: NA
cdr3_aa: CASSSRPELAGSSPNTGELFF
cdr3_nt: TGTGCCAGCAGCTCCCGCCCTGAACTAGCGGGATCTTCACCAAACACCGGGGAGCTGTTTTTT

j_call: TRBJ1-1
v_call: TRBV29-1
d_call: TRBD1
clone_size: NA
cdr3_aa: CSASQGTEAFF
cdr3_nt: TGCAGCGCTTCACAGGGGACTGAAGCTTTCTTT

j_call: TRBJ2-6
v_call: TRBV6-4
d_call: TRBD1
clone_size: NA
cdr3_aa: CDPPADRTGVGANVLTF
cdr3_nt: TGTGACCCTCCGGCGGACAGGACAGGTGTCGGGGCCAACGTCCTGACTTTC

j_call: TRBJ2-3
v_call: TRBV3-1/TRBV3-2
d_call: NA
clone_size: NA
cdr3_aa: CASSQGDTDLLDTQYF
cdr3_nt: TGTGCCAGCAGCCAAGGGGACACAGATCTTCTTGATACGCAGTATTTT

j_call: TRBJ1-2
v_call: TRBV7-2
d_call: TRBD1
clone_size: NA
cdr3_aa: CASSSSDRGLYGYTF
cdr3_nt: TGTGCCAGCAGCTCGTCAGACAGGGGCCTCTATGGCTACACCTTC

j_call: TRBJ2-5
v_call: TRBV3-1/TRBV3-2
d_call: NA
clone_size: NA
cdr3_aa: CASSPVRRLAEQETQYF
cdr3_nt: TGTGCCAGCAGCCCAGTCCGAAGATTAGCGGAACAAGAGACCCAGTACTTC

j_call: TRBJ2-4
v_call: TRBV18
d_call: NA
clone_size: NA
cdr3_aa: CASSPPPAGAKNIQYF
cdr3_nt: TGTGCCAGCTCACCACCGCCAGCGGGAGCCAAAAACATTCAGTACTTC

j_call: TRBJ2-1
v_call: TRBV28
d_call: TRBD1
clone_size: NA
cdr3_aa: CASIVGQGTANEQFF
cdr3_nt: TGTGCCAGCATAGTGGGACAGGGGACTGCCAATGAGCAGTTCTTC

j_call: TRBJ2-5
v_call: TRBV7-8
d_call: TRBD2
clone_size: few
cdr3_aa: CASSLGTLAGGSGETQYF
cdr3_nt: TGTGCCAGCAGCTTAGGAACTCTAGCGGGGGGGTCAGGGGAGACCCAGTACTTC

j_call: TRBJ1-1
v_call: TRBV5-4
d_call: NA
clone_size: NA
cdr3_aa: CASSLNGVNTEAFF
cdr3_nt: TGTGCCAGCAGCTTAAACGGGGTGAACACTGAAGCTTTCTTT

j_call: TRBJ1-5
v_call: TRBV19
d_call: NA
clone_size: few
cdr3_aa: CASSIEYSNSNQPQHF
cdr3_nt: TGTGCCAGTAGTATAGAATACAGTAATAGCAATCAGCCCCAGCATTTT

j_call: TRBJ1-6
v_call: TRBV7-3
d_call: NA
clone_size: NA
cdr3_aa: CASSLIGKRQAYFPNSPLHF
cdr3_nt: TGTGCCAGCAGCTTAATAGGGAAAAGACAGGCTTACTTCCCTAATTCACCCCTCCACTTT

j_call: TRBJ2-3
v_call: TRBV13
d_call: TRBD1
clone_size: NA
cdr3_aa: CASSLRMGQGTDTQYF
cdr3_nt: TGTGCCAGCAGCTTACGTATGGGACAGGGCACAGATACGCAGTATTTT

j_call: TRBJ1-1
v_call: TRBV7-9
d_call: NA
clone_size: NA
cdr3_aa: CASSSISGTEAFF
cdr3_nt: TGTGCCAGCAGCTCCATATCGGGCACTGAAGCTTTCTTT

j_call: TRBJ1-5
v_call: TRBV6-5
d_call: TRBD1
clone_size: NA
cdr3_aa: CASWDRTFNQPQHF
cdr3_nt: TGTGCCAGCTGGGACAGGACGTTCAATCAGCCCCAGCATTTT

j_call: TRBJ1-2
v_call: TRBV10-3
d_call: TRBD1
clone_size: NA
cdr3_aa: CAISESEGAHGYTF
cdr3_nt: TGTGCCATCAGTGAGTCGGAGGGGGCTCATGGCTACACCTTC

j_call: TRBJ2-2
v_call: TRBV4-3
d_call: NA
clone_size: NA
cdr3_aa: CASSQDWGSANTGELFF
cdr3_nt: TGCGCCAGCAGCCAAGATTGGGGTAGCGCGAACACCGGGGAGCTGTTTTTT

j_call: TRBJ2-5
v_call: TRBV24-1
d_call: NA
clone_size: NA
cdr3_aa: CATSGAGSETQYF
cdr3_nt: TGTGCCACCAGTGGGGCGGGCTCAGAGACCCAGTACTTC

j_call: TRBJ1-6
v_call: TRBV6-5
d_call: NA
clone_size: NA
cdr3_aa: CASSYADNSPLHF
cdr3_nt: TGTGCCAGCAGTTACGCGGATAATTCACCCCTCCACTTT

j_call: TRBJ1-3
v_call: TRBV2
d_call: NA
clone_size: NA
cdr3_aa: CASSAVFGGSGNTIYF
cdr3_nt: TGTGCCAGCAGTGCAGTCTTCGGAGGCTCTGGAAACACCATATATTTT

j_call: TRBJ1-4
v_call: TRBV4-2
d_call: NA
clone_size: NA
cdr3_aa: CASSQGRVSGKLFF
cdr3_nt: TGTGCCAGCAGCCAAGGCAGGGTTAGTGGAAAACTGTTTTTT

j_call: TRBJ1-2
v_call: TRBV4-3
d_call: NA
clone_size: NA
cdr3_aa: CASSQDFPAGANYGYTF
cdr3_nt: TGCGCCAGCAGCCAAGATTTCCCCGCAGGGGCTAACTATGGCTACACCTTC